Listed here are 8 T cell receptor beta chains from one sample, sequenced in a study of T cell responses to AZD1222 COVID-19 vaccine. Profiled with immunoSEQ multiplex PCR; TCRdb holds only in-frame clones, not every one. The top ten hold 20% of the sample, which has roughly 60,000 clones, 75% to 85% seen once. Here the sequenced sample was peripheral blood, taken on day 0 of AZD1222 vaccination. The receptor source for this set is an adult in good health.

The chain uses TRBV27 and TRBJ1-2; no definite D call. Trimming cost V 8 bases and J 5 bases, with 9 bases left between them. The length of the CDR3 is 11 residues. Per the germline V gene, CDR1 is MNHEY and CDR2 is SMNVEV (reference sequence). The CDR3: CASGDFYGYTF. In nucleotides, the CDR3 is TGTGCCAGCGGGGATTTTTATGGCTACACCTTC.

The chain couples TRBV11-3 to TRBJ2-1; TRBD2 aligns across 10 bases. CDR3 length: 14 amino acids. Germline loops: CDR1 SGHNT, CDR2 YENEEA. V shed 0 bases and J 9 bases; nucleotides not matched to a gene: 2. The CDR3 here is CASSLEGLASEQFF. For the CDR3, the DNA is TGTGCCAGCAGCTTAGAGGGACTAGCGTCTGAGCAGTTCTTC.

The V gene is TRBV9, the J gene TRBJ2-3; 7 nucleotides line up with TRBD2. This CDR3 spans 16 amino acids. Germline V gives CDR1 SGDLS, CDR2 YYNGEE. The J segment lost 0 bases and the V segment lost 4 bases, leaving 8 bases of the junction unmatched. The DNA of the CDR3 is TGTGCCAGCAGCCTCCCTAGCGGTACTAGCACAGATACGCAGTATTTT. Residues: CASSLPSGTSTDTQYF.

CDR3 sequence (DNA): TGCGCCAGCAAGCGATCACCCCTCCACTTT. It translates to CASKRSPLHF. The gene calls are TRBV23-1 and TRBJ1-6; D gene unclear. TRBV23-1 is flagged as an ORF with uncertain function. V gave up 7 bases and J gave up 10 bases, with 5 bases separating them. The CDR3 extends over 10 amino acids.

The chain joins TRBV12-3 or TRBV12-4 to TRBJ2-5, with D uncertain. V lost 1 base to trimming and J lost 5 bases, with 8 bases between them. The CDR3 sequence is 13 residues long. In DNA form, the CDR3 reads TGTGCCAGCAGTTTAGGTGGTGGGGAGACCCAGTACTTC. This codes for CASSLGGGETQYF.

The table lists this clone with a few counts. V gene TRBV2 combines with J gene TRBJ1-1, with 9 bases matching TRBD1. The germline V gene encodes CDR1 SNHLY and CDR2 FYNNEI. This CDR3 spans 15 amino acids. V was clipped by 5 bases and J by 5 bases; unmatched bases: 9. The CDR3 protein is CASSTYRGRGTEAFF. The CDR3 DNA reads TGTGCCAGCAGTACATACAGGGGGCGAGGAACTGAAGCTTTCTTT. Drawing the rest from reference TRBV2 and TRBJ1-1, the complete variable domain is EPEVTQTPSHQVTQMGQEVILRCVPISNHLYFYWYRQILGQKVEFLVSFYNNEISEKSEIFDDQFSVERPDGSNFTLKIRSTKLEDSAMYFCASSTYRGRGTEAFFGQGTRLTVV.

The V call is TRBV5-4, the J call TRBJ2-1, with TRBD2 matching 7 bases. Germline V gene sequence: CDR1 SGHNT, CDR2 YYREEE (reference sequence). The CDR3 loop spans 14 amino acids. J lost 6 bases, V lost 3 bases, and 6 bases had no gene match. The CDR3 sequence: CASSSAGTSNEQFF. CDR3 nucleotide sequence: TGTGCCAGCAGCTCAGCGGGAACTTCCAATGAGCAGTTCTTC.

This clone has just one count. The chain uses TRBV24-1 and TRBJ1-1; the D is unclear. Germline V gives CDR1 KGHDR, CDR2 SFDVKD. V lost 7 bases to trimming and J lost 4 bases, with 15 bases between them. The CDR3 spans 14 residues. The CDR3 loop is CATRGRVPGTEAFF. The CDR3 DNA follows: TGTGCCACCAGAGGGAGGGTTCCGGGCACTGAAGCTTTCTTT.